Below are 11 T cell receptor beta chains sequenced from a single sample in a study of T and B cells in COVID-19 patients. Blood genomic DNA input for TRB amplification was about 240-550 ng. Multiplex PCR with BIOMED2 TRB-A/B primer pools amplified TRB rearrangements. TCRdb reprocessed the multiplex PCR reads via MiXCR and lists one record per CDR3 protein. The sample has about 14,000 distinct CDR3 sequences, 25% to 35% seen once. The sample consisted of blood. These receptors were obtained from a human donor who had recovered from COVID-19.

This clonotype is medium-sized within its sample. Germline and junction disagree at one end, which may indicate a read error. The rearrangement links TRBV29-1 to TRBJ1-3; perhaps TRBD1 as D (6 bases). In germline, CDR1 is SQVTM, CDR2 ANQGSEA. The CDR3 has 14 amino acids. The CDR3, as DNA: TGCAGCGTCGAAGGGGGGGTCTCTGGAAACACCATATATTTT. As protein: CSVEGGVSGNTIYF.

This clonotype was observed at least ten times. This chain joins TRBV5-6 and TRBJ2-5; D may be TRBD1 (6 bases). The CDR3 spans 13 residues. Germline V CDR1 and CDR2: SGHDT, YYEEEE. The ends were cut back, 4 bases at V and 5 bases at J, with 12 bases in the middle. CDR3 protein: CASSRGMQETQYF. Here the CDR3 DNA reads TGTGCCAGCAGCAGGGGGATGCAGGAGACCCAGTACTTC.

The chain employs TRBV7-2 and TRBJ1-6; D is unclear. Deletions cut 5 bases from V and 6 bases from J, with 5 bases between. CDR1 and CDR2 from the germline V gene are SGHTA and FQGNSA. The CDR3 covers 12 residues. The CDR3 DNA follows: TGTGCCAGCAGCCCCTTTAATTCACCCCTCCACTTT. It translates to CASSPFNSPLHF. Full variable domain (remainder filled in from reference TRBV7-2 and TRBJ1-6): GAGVSQSPSNKVTEKGKDVELRCDPISGHTALYWYRQSLGQGLEFLIYFQGNSAPDKSGLPSDRFSAERTGGSVSTLTIQRTQQEDSAVYLCASSPFNSPLHFGNGTRLTVT.

The chain joins TRBV19 to TRBJ2-3, with 7 bases aligning to TRBD2. Germline assignment: CDR1 LNHDA and CDR2 SQIVND (reference sequence). J gave up 2 bases and V 6 bases, and 8 bases lay outside the gene matches. The CDR3 consists of 15 residues. This CDR3 reads CASSTIGGDTDTQYF. CDR3 bases: TGTGCCAGTAGCACTATTGGGGGGGACACAGATACGCAGTATTTT.

The chain links TRBV11-2 to TRBJ1-2; 9 bases fit TRBD1. Germline loops: CDR1 SGHAT, CDR2 FQNNGV. The J segment lost 2 bases and the V segment lost 1 base, leaving 8 bases of the junction unmatched. The length of the CDR3 is 17 residues. The CDR3 sequence: CASSLGDREPTNYGYTF. As DNA, the CDR3 is TGTGCCAGCAGCTTAGGGGACAGGGAGCCGACGAACTATGGCTACACCTTC.

This chain uses TRBV15 with TRBJ1-1; possibly TRBD1 for D (6 bases). The ends were cut back, 7 bases at V and 5 bases at J, with 14 bases in the middle. The CDR3 spans 13 residues. Germline V CDR1 and CDR2: LNHNV, YYDKDF (reference sequence). This CDR3 reads CATKGNRVTEAFF. The CDR3 coding sequence is TGTGCCACCAAGGGGAACAGGGTGACTGAAGCTTTCTTT.

The V call is TRBV7-9, the J call TRBJ2-5; 7 bases agree with TRBD1. The CDR3 has 14 residues. CDR1 and CDR2 from the germline V gene are SEHNR and FQNEAQ (reference sequence). V lost 4 bases, J lost 2 bases, and 4 bases stayed unmatched. Here the CDR3 DNA reads TGTGCCAGCAGCTCCCGACAGGGACAAGAGACCCAGTACTTC. This encodes CASSSRQGQETQYF.

This clonotype is deemed medium-sized. CDR3 protein: CASSYTGQESHEQYF. CDR3 bases: TGTGCCAGCAGCTACACTGGACAGGAGAGCCACGAGCAGTACTTC. V is TRBV5-6 and J is TRBJ2-7; 7 positions agree with TRBD1. With V trimmed by 3 bases and J by 5 bases, 11 bases remained unmatched. The CDR3 is 15 residues long. Per the germline V gene, CDR1 is SGHDT and CDR2 is YYEEEE.

A few counts support this clonotype. J is TRBJ2-1 and V is TRBV12-3 or TRBV12-4; possible D gene TRBD1, 6 bases. V shed 0 bases and J shed 3 bases, with 6 bases lying between them. This CDR3 spans 14 amino acids. The CDR3, as DNA: TGTGCCAGCAGTTTAGCGGACAGCTACAATGAGCAGTTCTTC. As protein: CASSLADSYNEQFF.

This clonotype was detected a few times. The chain joins TRBV13 to TRBJ2-1, with D tentatively TRBD2 (5 bases). Germline assignment: CDR1 PRHDT and CDR2 FYEKMQ (reference sequence). The V gene lost 5 bases and the J gene lost 5 bases, with 16 bases spanning the gap. CDR3 length: 15 residues. CDR3 protein: CASSPTLDGDNEQFF. The CDR3 bases are TGTGCCAGCAGCCCTACCCTGGACGGGGACAATGAGCAGTTCTTC.

This clonotype occurred many times. V and J are TRBV5-6 and TRBJ2-5; 9 bases are a match to TRBD1. The CDR3 contains 15 residues. J gave up 2 bases and V 4 bases, and 6 bases lay outside the gene matches. Germline-derived CDR1 and CDR2 are SGHDT and YYEEEE. The CDR3 loop reads CASSGKGTGQETQYF. CDR3 coding DNA: TGTGCCAGCAGCGGGAAGGGGACAGGGCAAGAGACCCAGTACTTC.